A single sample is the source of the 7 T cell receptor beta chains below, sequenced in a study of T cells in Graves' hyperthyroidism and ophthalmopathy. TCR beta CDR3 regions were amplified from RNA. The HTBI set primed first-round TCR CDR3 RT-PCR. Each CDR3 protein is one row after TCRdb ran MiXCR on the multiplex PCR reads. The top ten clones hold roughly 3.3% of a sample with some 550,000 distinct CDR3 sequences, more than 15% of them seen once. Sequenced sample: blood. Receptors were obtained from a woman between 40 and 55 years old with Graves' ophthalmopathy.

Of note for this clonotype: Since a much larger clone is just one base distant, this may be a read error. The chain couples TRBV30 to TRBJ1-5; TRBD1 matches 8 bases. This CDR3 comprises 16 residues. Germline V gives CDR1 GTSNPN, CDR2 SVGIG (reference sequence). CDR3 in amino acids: CARSVPWGQVNQPQHF. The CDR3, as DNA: TGTGCCCGGAGTGTACCTTGGGGACAGGTAAATCAGCCCCAGCATTTT.

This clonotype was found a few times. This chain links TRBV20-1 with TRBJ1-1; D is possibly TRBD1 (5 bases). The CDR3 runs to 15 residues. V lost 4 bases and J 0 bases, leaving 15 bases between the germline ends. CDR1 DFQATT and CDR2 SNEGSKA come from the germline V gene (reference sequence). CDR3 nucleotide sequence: TGCAGTGCTACGGGGATGACAGAGCTGAACACTGAAGCTTTCTTT. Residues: CSATGMTELNTEAFF.

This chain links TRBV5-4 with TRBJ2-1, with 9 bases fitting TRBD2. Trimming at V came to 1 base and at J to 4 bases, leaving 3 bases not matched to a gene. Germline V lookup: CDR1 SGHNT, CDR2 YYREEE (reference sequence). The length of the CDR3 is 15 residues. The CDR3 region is CASSLFSGRYNEQFF. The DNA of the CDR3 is TGTGCCAGCAGCTTGTTTAGCGGGAGATACAATGAGCAGTTCTTC.

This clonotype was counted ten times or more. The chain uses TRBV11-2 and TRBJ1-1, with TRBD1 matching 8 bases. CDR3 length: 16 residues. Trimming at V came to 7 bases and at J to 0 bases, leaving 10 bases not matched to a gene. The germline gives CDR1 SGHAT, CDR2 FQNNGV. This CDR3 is CASTRRRTGMNTEAFF. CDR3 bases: TGTGCCAGCACCCGTCGAAGGACAGGGATGAACACTGAAGCTTTCTTT.

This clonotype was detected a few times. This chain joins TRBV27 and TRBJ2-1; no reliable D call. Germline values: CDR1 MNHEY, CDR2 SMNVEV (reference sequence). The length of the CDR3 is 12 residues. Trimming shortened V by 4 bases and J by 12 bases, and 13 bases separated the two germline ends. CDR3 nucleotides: TGTGCCAGCAGTTCCGCCGATCGCCGGCAGTTCTTC. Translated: CASSSADRRQFF.

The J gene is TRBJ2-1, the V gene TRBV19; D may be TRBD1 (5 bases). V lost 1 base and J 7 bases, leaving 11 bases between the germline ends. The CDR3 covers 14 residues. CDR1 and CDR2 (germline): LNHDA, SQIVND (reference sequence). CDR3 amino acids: CASSIARVWNEQFF. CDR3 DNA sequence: TGTGCCAGTAGTATAGCCAGGGTATGGAATGAGCAGTTCTTC.

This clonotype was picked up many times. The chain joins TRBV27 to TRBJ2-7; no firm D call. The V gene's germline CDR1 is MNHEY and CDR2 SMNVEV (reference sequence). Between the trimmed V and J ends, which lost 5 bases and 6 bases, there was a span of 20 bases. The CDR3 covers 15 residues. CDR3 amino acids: CASSTRWVLSSEQYF. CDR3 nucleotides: TGTGCCAGCAGTACGCGGTGGGTCTTATCGTCCGAGCAGTACTTC.